This entry lists 20 T cell receptor beta chains sequenced from one sample in a study of T cell changes during pregnancy in multiple sclerosis. Sequencing used immunoSEQ multiplex PCR; TCRdb keeps in-frame clones, though not all of them. This sample carries roughly 30,000 clones, more than 85% of them seen once, and the ten largest clones take around 0.41%. The sample here was CD4+ T cells from peripheral blood mononuclear cells, taken in the second trimester of pregnancy. Receptor source: a female donor with multiple sclerosis, enrolled in a pregnancy study.

J is TRBJ1-1 and V is TRBV28, with D perhaps matching TRBD1 (5 bases). V gave up 10 bases and J gave up 4 bases, with 7 bases separating them. The germline V gene has CDR1 MDHEN and CDR2 SYDVKM. This CDR3 is 10 amino acids long. The CDR3 DNA is TGTGCCACAGGGCGCACTGAAGCTTTCTTT. Amino acids: CATGRTEAFF.

This rearrangement joins TRBV25-1 to TRBJ2-5; D perhaps matches TRBD2 (6 bases). V lost 1 base and J 5 bases, leaving 23 bases between the germline ends. Germline loops: CDR1 MGHDK, CDR2 SYGVNS. This CDR3 comprises 18 residues. The CDR3 DNA reads as TGTGCCAGCAGTGAATCTCCGGCTGGGGAGGTCGATAGGGAGACCCAGTACTTC. Its translation: CASSESPAGEVDRETQYF.

CDR3 sequence: CASSLNGASGSHEQYF. DNA for the CDR3: TGTGCCAGCAGCTTAAATGGAGCTAGCGGGTCCCACGAGCAGTACTTC. The chain uses TRBV7-3 and TRBJ2-7, with 8 bases identical to TRBD2. CDR3 length: 16 residues. V dropped 1 base and J dropped 5; count of bases not matched to a gene: 10. The V gene's germline CDR1 is SGHTA and CDR2 FQGTGA.

J is TRBJ2-3 and V is TRBV30; no reliable D call. The CDR3 totals 13 residues. Germline V gene sequence: CDR1 GTSNPN, CDR2 SVGIG (reference sequence). Between the trimmed V and J ends, which lost 7 bases and 2 bases, there was a span of 13 bases. CDR3 DNA sequence: TGTGCCTCCACGCGTCCCCCCACAGATACGCAGTATTTT. This codes for CASTRPPTDTQYF.

The V call is TRBV7-6, the J call TRBJ2-1; D gene ambiguous. The CDR3 spans 14 residues. Trimming removed 5 bases at V and 2 bases at J, with 10 bases between. Germline V lookup: CDR1 SGHVS, CDR2 FNYEAQ. CDR3 in DNA: TGTGCCAGCAGCCTAGGTATAACCTACAATGAGCAGTTCTTC. Amino acid sequence: CASSLGITYNEQFF.

The chain uses TRBV6-6 and TRBJ2-2; no reliable D call. In germline, CDR1 is MNHNY, CDR2 SVGAGI (reference sequence). V dropped 4 bases and J dropped 5 bases, with 8 bases sitting between them. The CDR3 has 13 amino acids. This chain's CDR3 is CASSSLLTGELFF. The DNA of the CDR3 is TGTGCCAGCAGTTCCCTCCTGACCGGGGAGCTGTTTTTT.

The chain employs TRBV7-8 and TRBJ2-7; D might be TRBD1 (6 bases). The CDR3 has 16 amino acids. Per germline, CDR1 SGHVS and CDR2 FQNEAQ. The V end was cut by 2 bases, the J end by 0 bases, with 14 bases between. The CDR3 region is CASSLIGGFGSYEQYF. CDR3 bases: TGTGCCAGCAGCTTAATAGGGGGATTCGGCTCCTACGAGCAGTACTTC.

The chain employs TRBV6-1 and TRBJ1-2, with 9 bases aligning to TRBD1. CDR1 is MNHNS, CDR2 SASEGT, per germline. CDR3 size: 15 residues. V was clipped by 4 bases and J by 7 bases; unmatched bases: 10. The CDR3 spells CASSGPGTGFAGYTF. Here the CDR3 DNA reads TGTGCCAGCAGTGGACCGGGGACAGGGTTCGCTGGCTACACCTTC.

The chain employs TRBV5-1 and TRBJ2-1; 7 bases map to TRBD1. The CDR3 has 17 amino acids. Trimming removed 2 bases from V and 0 bases from J; junction bases left unmatched: 8. Germline CDR1 is SGHRS and CDR2 is YFSETQ. The CDR3 loop is CASSFTGASSSYNEQFF. Here the CDR3 DNA reads TGCGCCAGCAGCTTTACAGGGGCTTCAAGCTCCTACAATGAGCAGTTCTTC.

The rearrangement links TRBV6-1 to TRBJ1-5; 9 nucleotides line up with TRBD1. Germline V gene sequence: CDR1 MNHNS, CDR2 SASEGT. The CDR3 contains 14 residues. The V and J ends lost 4 bases and 6 bases, in that order; junction bases with no gene match: 4. CDR3 amino acids: CASSGTGDSQPQHF. DNA for the CDR3: TGTGCCAGCAGTGGGACAGGGGATAGTCAGCCCCAGCATTTT.

The chain's CDR3 is CASRTLAGDQETQYF. CDR3 bases: TGTGCCAGTAGGACACTAGCGGGAGACCAAGAGACCCAGTACTTC. The chain has TRBV19 and TRBJ2-5; 11 bases map to TRBD2. Germline lookup yields CDR1 LNHDA and CDR2 SQIVND (reference sequence). After removal of 6 bases from V and 0 bases from J, the junction contained 3 bases not matched to a gene. The CDR3 has 15 residues. Full variable domain (rest looked up from reference TRBV19 and TRBJ2-5): DGGITQSPKYLFRKEGQNVTLSCEQNLNHDAMYWYRQDPGQGLRLIYYSQIVNDFQKGDIAEGYSVSREKKESFPLTVTSAQKNPTAFYLCASRTLAGDQETQYFGPGTRLLVL.

DNA for the CDR3: TGTGCCAGCAGCGGACGACTAGCGGGAGTATTCGGAGAGACCCAGTACTTC. This translates into CASSGRLAGVFGETQYF. The chain employs TRBV11-2 and TRBJ2-5; 12 positions agree with TRBD2. Per germline, CDR1 SGHAT and CDR2 FQNNGV. J lost 4 bases, V lost 5 bases, and 11 bases had no gene match. The CDR3 is made up of 17 amino acids.

The chain combines TRBV7-8 with TRBJ2-2; 7 nucleotides agree with TRBD2. V lost 4 bases and J lost 2; bases outside the gene matches: 4. The length of the CDR3 is 15 residues. Germline lookup yields CDR1 SGHVS and CDR2 FQNEAQ. CDR3 nucleotide sequence: TGTGCCAGCAGCTCGCGGGAGAAAAACACCGGGGAGCTGTTTTTT. It encodes CASSSREKNTGELFF.

The V gene is TRBV4-2, the J gene TRBJ2-1, with D perhaps TRBD1 (6 bases). Germline V CDR1 and CDR2: LGHNA, YNFKEQ. Between the trimmed V and J ends, which lost 0 bases and 10 bases, there was a span of 22 bases. The CDR3 length is 17 residues. As DNA, the CDR3 is TGTGCCAGCAGCCAAGAAGCAGGGGCCCCGGCTACATGGGAGCAGTTCTTC. It translates to CASSQEAGAPATWEQFF.

Concerning this clone: One junction end disagrees with the germline gene, perhaps due to a read error. V and J are TRBV5-4 and TRBJ2-2; the match to TRBD1 covers 9 bases. Germline V lookup: CDR1 SGHNT, CDR2 YYREEE (reference sequence). The CDR3 sequence is 15 residues long. The CDR3 sequence is CASRLGTGYTGELFF. As DNA, the CDR3 is TGTGCCAGCAGATTGGGGACAGGGTACACCGGGGAGCTGTTTTTT.

The chain links TRBV7-3 to TRBJ2-2, with 8 bases that match TRBD1. V was pared by 4 bases and J by 7 bases, with 2 bases of the junction left unmatched. Germline lookup yields CDR1 SGHTA and CDR2 FQGTGA. The CDR3 is 13 residues long. This CDR3 reads CASSYRGSGELFF. The CDR3 region has the DNA TGTGCCAGCAGCTACAGGGGGAGCGGGGAGCTGTTTTTT.

The rearrangement joins TRBV5-1 to TRBJ1-3; D gene unclear. This CDR3 is built from 16 residues. From germline, CDR1 is SGHRS and CDR2 YFSETQ. Trimming pared 2 bases from V and 0 bases from J, leaving 12 bases between. CDR3 nucleotide sequence: TGCGCCAGCAGCTTAGGAGTCCTAAACTCTGGAAACACCATATATTTT. Residues: CASSLGVLNSGNTIYF.

The J gene is TRBJ1-3, the V gene TRBV18, with D unresolved. V was pared by 7 bases and J by 0 bases, with 10 bases between. The CDR3 contains 14 residues. Germline V gives CDR1 KGHSH, CDR2 LQKENI. The CDR3 is CASYSGNSGNTIYF. The CDR3 DNA reads TGTGCCAGCTACTCCGGGAACTCTGGAAACACCATATATTTT.

This clone has only a few counts. V gene TRBV19 combines with J gene TRBJ1-1; a possible D gene is TRBD1 (5 bases). This CDR3 is built from 13 residues. The germline gives CDR1 LNHDA, CDR2 SQIVND (reference sequence). V lost 7 bases and J 5 bases, leaving 14 bases between the germline ends. CDR3 sequence (DNA): TGTGCCAGTACCGTAGATCGACAGACTGAAGCTTTCTTT. It yields the protein CASTVDRQTEAFF.

The rearrangement joins TRBV10-3 to TRBJ1-5, with 8 positions matching TRBD1. CDR1 ENHRY and CDR2 SYGVKD come from the germline V gene. Trimming at V came to 6 bases and at J to 5 bases, leaving 6 bases not matched to a gene. The CDR3 is made up of 14 amino acids. CDR3 coding DNA: TGTGCCATCAGGAAAACAGGGGGGGATCAGCCCCAGCATTTT. Protein product: CAIRKTGGDQPQHF.